A selection of T cell receptor beta chains follows, all from one sample in a study of T cells after yellow fever vaccination. MiXCR, applied by TCRdb to the 5' RACE reads, yields one record per CDR3 protein. The sample shows approximately 510,000 distinct CDR3 sequences, 21% of them seen only once. Sample: PBMCs, taken more than 20 days after the first yellow fever vaccination. These receptors originate from a young man who received the YFV17D yellow fever vaccine. Each CDR3 is given with its conserved first and last residue. The D gene is left open where the match is weak. Part of the rows lack a size; the others show once, few, many or a class for expanded clones.

TRBJ2-1,TRBV4-3,-,-,CASSQEGWNEQFF,TGCGCCAGCAGCCAAGAGGGGTGGAATGAGCAGTTCTTC
TRBJ2-5,TRBV5-1,-,many,CASSLQGRETQYF,TGCGCCAGCAGCTTGCAGGGGCGAGAGACCCAGTACTTC
TRBJ1-2,TRBV27,-,-,CASSLDPAGTYGYTF,TGTGCCAGCAGTTTAGACCCCGCAGGGACCTATGGCTACACCTTC
TRBJ2-1,TRBV18,-,-,CASSLTTGLNEQFF,TGTGCCAGCTCACTTACGACAGGTCTCAATGAGCAGTTCTTC
TRBJ1-2,TRBV6-5,-,few,CASSYDSAFFGYTF,TGTGCCAGCAGTTACGACTCGGCCTTCTTCGGCTACACCTTC
TRBJ2-2,TRBV6-1,TRBD1,few,CASSATGGDTGELFF,TGTGCCAGCAGTGCGACAGGGGGCGACACCGGGGAGCTGTTTTTT
TRBJ1-5,TRBV9,-,few,CASSVAASNQPQHF,TGTGCCAGCAGCGTAGCGGCGAGCAATCAGCCCCAGCATTTT
TRBJ2-5,TRBV11-2,TRBD1,few,CASSFPIGTDQETQYF,TGTGCCAGCAGCTTTCCCATTGGGACAGACCAAGAGACCCAGTACTTC
TRBJ1-5,TRBV6-5,-,-,CASSYSGTSNQPQHF,TGTGCCAGCAGTTATTCAGGGACGAGCAATCAGCCCCAGCATTTT
TRBJ1-1,TRBV28,-,-,CAISQQNTEAFF,TGTGCCATCTCACAGCAGAACACTGAAGCTTTCTTT
TRBJ2-1,TRBV20-1,TRBD2,-,CSGAKSGGAYNEQFF,TGCAGTGGGGCCAAAAGCGGGGGGGCCTACAATGAGCAGTTCTTC
TRBJ2-5,TRBV28,-,-,CASSTSGRYQETQYF,TGTGCCAGCAGTACATCTGGGAGGTACCAAGAGACCCAGTACTTC
TRBJ2-1,TRBV5-1,TRBD2,few,CASSFTGSGGGNEQFF,TGCGCCAGCAGCTTCACAGGTAGCGGGGGGGGCAATGAGCAGTTCTTC
TRBJ2-4,TRBV27,-,few,CASKEGAKNIQYF,TGTGCCAGCAAGGAGGGGGCCAAAAACATTCAGTACTTC
TRBJ2-7,TRBV7-9,TRBD1,-,CASSSSGGYEQYF,TGTGCCAGCAGCTCCTCAGGGGGCTACGAGCAGTACTTC
TRBJ1-6,TRBV3-1,-,few,CASSQVAGPSGSPLHF,TGTGCCAGCAGCCAAGTAGCAGGTCCGTCAGGTTCACCCCTCCACTTT
TRBJ2-1,TRBV9,-,-,CASSVEALDRTGEQFF,TGTGCCAGCAGCGTAGAAGCACTGGATCGGACCGGTGAGCAGTTCTTC
TRBJ2-3,TRBV6-1,-,-,CASRLVNGGTDTQYF,TGTGCCAGCAGGCTCGTAAACGGGGGCACAGATACGCAGTATTTT
TRBJ1-4,TRBV4-2,TRBD1,-,CASSPSGGTGGEKLFF,TGTGCCAGCAGCCCTTCAGGAGGGACAGGAGGTGAAAAACTGTTTTTT
TRBJ2-7,TRBV7-2,-,-,CASSQTISYEQYF,TGTGCCAGCAGCCAAACGATCTCCTACGAGCAGTACTTC
TRBJ2-3,TRBV9,-,few,CASSAIEFGDTQYF,TGTGCCAGCAGCGCAATCGAATTTGGGGATACGCAGTATTTT
TRBJ2-7,TRBV6-5,TRBD2,-,CASSYSPGTSSEQYF,TGTGCCAGCAGTTACTCCCCCGGGACTAGCTCCGAGCAGTACTTC
TRBJ2-5,TRBV7-7,-,-,CASSQTRGEGTQYF,TGTGCTAGCAGCCAGACAAGGGGTGAGGGGACCCAGTACTTC
TRBJ1-2,TRBV20-1,-,-,CSAFSRPVAGNLNYGYTF,TGCAGTGCTTTTTCGCGCCCCGTCGCGGGGAATTTAAACTATGGCTACACCTTC
TRBJ1-5,TRBV7-2,TRBD1,-,CASSPRQGTQPQHF,TGTGCCAGCAGCCCCAGACAGGGAACCCAGCCCCAGCATTTT
TRBJ1-2,TRBV20-1,-,few,CSARGGLEGGYTF,TGCAGTGCTAGGGGCGGGCTGGAGGGAGGCTACACCTTC
TRBJ1-2,TRBV4-3,-,-,CASSHAPGPDSYGYTF,TGCGCCAGCAGCCACGCACCCGGGCCAGACTCCTATGGCTACACCTTC